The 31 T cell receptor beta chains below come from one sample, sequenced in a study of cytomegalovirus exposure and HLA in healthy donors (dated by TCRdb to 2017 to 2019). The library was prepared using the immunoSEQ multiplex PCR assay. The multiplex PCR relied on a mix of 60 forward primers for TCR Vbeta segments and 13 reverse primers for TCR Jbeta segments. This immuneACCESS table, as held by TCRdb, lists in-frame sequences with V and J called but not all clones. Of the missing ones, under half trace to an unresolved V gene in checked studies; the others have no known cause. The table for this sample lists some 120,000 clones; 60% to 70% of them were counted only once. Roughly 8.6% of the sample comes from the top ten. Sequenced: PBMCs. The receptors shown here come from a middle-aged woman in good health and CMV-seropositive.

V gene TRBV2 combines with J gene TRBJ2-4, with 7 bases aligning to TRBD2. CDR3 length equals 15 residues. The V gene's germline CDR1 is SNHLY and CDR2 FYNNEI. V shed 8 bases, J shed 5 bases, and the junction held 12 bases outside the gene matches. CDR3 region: CASYRETSYENIQYF. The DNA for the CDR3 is TGTGCCAGCTACCGGGAGACTAGCTACGAAAACATTCAGTACTTC.

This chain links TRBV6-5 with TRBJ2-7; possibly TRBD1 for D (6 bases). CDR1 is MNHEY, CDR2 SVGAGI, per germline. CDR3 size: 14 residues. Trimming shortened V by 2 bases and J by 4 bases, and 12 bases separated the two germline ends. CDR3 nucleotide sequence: TGTGCCAGCAGTTACCACAGGGATACTTACGAGCAGTACTTC. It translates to CASSYHRDTYEQYF.

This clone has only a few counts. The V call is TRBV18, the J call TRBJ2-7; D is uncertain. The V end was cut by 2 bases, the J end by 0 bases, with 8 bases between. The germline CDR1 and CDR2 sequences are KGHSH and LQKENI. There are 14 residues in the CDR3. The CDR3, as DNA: TGTGCCAGCTCACCAGGGCGAAACTCCTACGAGCAGTACTTC. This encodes CASSPGRNSYEQYF.

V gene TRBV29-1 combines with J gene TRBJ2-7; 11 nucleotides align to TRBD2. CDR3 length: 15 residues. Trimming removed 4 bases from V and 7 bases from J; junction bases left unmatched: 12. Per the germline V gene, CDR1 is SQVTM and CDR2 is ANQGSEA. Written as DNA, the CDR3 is TGCAGCGTTGTGGTACTAGCGGGAGTCCAGAGGGAGCAGTACTTC. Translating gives CSVVVLAGVQREQYF.

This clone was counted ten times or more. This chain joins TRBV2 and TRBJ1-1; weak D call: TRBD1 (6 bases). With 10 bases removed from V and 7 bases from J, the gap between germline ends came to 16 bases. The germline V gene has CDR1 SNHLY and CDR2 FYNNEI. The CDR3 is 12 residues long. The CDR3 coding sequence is TGTGCCACAGCGCAGGGGCATCTTGAAGCTTTCTTT. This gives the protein CATAQGHLEAFF.

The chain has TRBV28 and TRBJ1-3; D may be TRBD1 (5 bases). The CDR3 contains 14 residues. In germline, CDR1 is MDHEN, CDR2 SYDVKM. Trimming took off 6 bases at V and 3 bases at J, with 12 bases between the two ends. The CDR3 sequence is CASSTGWYGNTIYF. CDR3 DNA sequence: TGTGCCAGCAGCACAGGATGGTATGGAAACACCATATATTTT.

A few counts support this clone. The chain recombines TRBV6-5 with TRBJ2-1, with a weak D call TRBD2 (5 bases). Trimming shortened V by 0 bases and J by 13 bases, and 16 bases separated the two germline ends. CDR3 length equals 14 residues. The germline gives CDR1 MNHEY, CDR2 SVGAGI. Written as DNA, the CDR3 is TGTGCCAGCAGTTACTCGGGCGGGTCTCGGGAACAGTTCTTC. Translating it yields CASSYSGGSREQFF.

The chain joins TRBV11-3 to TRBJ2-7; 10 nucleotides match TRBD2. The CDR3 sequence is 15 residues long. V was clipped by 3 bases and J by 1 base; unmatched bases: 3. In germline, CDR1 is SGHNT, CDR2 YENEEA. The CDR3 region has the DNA TGTGCCAGCAGCTTTTCTAGCGGGAGTTCCTACGAGCAGTACTTC. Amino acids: CASSFSSGSSYEQYF.

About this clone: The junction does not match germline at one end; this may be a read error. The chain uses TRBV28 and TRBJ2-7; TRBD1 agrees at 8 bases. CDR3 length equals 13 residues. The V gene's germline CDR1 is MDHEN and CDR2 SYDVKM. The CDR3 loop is CASSSGGAGSMIF. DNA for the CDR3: TGTGCCAGCAGTTCAGGGGGCGCAGGGAGTATGATCTTC.

The CDR3 loop reads CASSLDRAPNQPQHF. In DNA form, the CDR3 reads TGTGCCAGCAGCTTGGACAGAGCTCCTAATCAGCCCCAGCATTTT. V and J are TRBV7-9 and TRBJ1-5; maybe TRBD1 (6 bases). This CDR3 has 15 amino acids. Deletions cut 3 bases from V and 4 bases from J, with 13 bases between. Germline CDR1 is SEHNR and CDR2 is FQNEAQ (reference sequence). Variable domain in full (rest from reference TRBV7-9 and TRBJ1-5): DTGVSQNPRHKITKRGQNVTFRCDPISEHNRLYWYRQTLGQGPEFLTYFQNEAQLEKSRLLSDRFSAERPKGSFSTLEIQRTEQGDSAMYLCASSLDRAPNQPQHFGDGTRLSIL.

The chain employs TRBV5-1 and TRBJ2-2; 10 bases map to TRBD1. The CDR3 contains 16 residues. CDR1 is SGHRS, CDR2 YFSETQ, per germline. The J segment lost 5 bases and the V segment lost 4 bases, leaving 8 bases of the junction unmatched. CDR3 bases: TGCGCCAGCAGCGTGCGACAGGGGGCGGGTACCGGGGAGCTGTTTTTT. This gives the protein CASSVRQGAGTGELFF. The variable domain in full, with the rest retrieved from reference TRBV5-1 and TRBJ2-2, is KAGVTQTPRYLIKTRGQQVTLSCSPISGHRSVSWYQQTPGQGLQFLFEYFSETQRNKGNFPGRFSGRQFSNSRSEMNVSTLELGDSALYLCASSVRQGAGTGELFFGEGSRLTVL.

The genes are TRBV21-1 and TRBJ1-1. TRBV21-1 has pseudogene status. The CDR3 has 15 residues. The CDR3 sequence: CASSKAAELNTEAFF. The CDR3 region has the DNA TGTGCCAGCAGCAAAGCGGCGGAATTGAACACTGAAGCTTTCTTT.

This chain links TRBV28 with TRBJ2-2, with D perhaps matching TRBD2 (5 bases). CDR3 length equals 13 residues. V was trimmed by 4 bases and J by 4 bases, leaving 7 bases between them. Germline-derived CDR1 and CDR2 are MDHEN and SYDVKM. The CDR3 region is CASSSGLTGELFF. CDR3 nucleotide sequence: TGTGCCAGCAGTTCAGGACTCACCGGGGAGCTGTTTTTT.

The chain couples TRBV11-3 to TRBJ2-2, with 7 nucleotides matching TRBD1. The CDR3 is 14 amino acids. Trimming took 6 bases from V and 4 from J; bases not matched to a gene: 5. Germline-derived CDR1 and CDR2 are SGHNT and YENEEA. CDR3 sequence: CASRVNRGTGELFF. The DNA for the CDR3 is TGTGCCAGCAGGGTTAACAGGGGCACCGGGGAGCTGTTTTTT.

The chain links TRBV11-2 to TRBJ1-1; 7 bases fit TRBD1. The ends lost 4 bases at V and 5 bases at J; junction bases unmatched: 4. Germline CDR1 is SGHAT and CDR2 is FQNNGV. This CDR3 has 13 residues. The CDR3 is CASSSTGPTEAFF. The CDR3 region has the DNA TGTGCCAGCAGCTCGACAGGGCCTACTGAAGCTTTCTTT.

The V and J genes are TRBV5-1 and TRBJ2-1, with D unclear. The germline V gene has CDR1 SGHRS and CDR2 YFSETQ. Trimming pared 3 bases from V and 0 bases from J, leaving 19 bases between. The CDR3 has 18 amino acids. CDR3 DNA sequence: TGCGCCAGCAGCTCGAGGCCCTTAACTACCGACTCCTACAATGAGCAGTTCTTC. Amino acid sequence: CASSSRPLTTDSYNEQFF.

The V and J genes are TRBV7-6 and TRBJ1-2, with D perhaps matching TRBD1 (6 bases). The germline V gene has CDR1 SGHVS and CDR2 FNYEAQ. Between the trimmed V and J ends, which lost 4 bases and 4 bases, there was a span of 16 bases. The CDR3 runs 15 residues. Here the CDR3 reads CASSCSDRPLYGYTF. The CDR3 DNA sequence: TGTGCCAGCAGCTGCAGCGACAGGCCACTCTATGGCTACACCTTC.

CDR3 nucleotides: TGTGCCAGCAGTTTAGTGGCAGCTAACTATGGCTACACCTTC. It yields the protein CASSLVAANYGYTF. The chain combines TRBV27 with TRBJ1-2; D is uncertain. Trimming left V 2 bases short and J 0 bases short, with 7 bases between. This CDR3 comprises 14 residues. Germline CDR1 MNHEY, CDR2 SMNVEV (reference sequence).

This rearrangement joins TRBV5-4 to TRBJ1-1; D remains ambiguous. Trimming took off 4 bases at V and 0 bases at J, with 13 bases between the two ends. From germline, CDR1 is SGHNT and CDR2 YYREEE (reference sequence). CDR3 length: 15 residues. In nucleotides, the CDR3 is TGTGCCAGCAGCATATCGACACTTATGAACACTGAAGCTTTCTTT. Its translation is CASSISTLMNTEAFF.

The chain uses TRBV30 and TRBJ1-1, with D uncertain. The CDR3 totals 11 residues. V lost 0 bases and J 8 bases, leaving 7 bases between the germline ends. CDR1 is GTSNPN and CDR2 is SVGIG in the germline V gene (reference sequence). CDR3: CAWSVLGEAFF. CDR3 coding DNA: TGTGCCTGGAGTGTACTAGGGGAAGCTTTCTTT.

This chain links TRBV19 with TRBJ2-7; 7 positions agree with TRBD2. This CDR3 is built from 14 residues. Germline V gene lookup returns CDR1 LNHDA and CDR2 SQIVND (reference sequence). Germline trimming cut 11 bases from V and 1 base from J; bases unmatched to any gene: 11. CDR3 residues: CAGRVSGRSYEQYF. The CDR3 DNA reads TGTGCCGGGAGGGTTAGTGGGAGATCCTACGAGCAGTACTTC.

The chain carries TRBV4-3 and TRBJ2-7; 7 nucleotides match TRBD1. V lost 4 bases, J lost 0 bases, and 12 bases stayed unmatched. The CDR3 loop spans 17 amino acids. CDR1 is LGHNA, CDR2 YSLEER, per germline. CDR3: CASSRGNTGTDSYEQYF. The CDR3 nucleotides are TGCGCCAGCAGCCGAGGTAATACCGGGACAGACTCCTACGAGCAGTACTTC.

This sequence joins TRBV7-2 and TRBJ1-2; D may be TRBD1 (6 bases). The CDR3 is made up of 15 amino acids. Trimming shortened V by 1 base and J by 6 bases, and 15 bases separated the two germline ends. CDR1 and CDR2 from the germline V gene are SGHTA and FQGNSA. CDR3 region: CASSLGGGSPHGYTF. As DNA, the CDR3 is TGTGCCAGCAGCTTAGGTGGGGGCTCCCCCCATGGCTACACCTTC.

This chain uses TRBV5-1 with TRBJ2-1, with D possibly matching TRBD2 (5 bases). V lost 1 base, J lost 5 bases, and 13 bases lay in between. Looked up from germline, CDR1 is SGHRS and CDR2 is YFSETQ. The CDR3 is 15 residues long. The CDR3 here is CASSLSTRGHNEQFF. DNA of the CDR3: TGCGCCAGCAGCTTGTCTACTAGAGGGCACAATGAGCAGTTCTTC.

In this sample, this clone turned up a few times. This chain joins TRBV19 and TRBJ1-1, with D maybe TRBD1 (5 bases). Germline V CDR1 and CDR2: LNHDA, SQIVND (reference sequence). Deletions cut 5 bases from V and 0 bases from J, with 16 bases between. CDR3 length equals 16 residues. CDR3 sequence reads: CASSLRGPQMNTEAFF. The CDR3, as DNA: TGTGCCAGTAGTTTAAGGGGCCCCCAGATGAACACTGAAGCTTTCTTT.

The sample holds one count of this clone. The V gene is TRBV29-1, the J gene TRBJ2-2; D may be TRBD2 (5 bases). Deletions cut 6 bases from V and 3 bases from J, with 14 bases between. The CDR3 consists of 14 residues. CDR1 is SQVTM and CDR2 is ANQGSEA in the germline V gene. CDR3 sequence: CSVGARTHTGELFF. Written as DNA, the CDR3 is TGCAGCGTGGGAGCTAGAACCCACACCGGGGAGCTGTTTTTT.

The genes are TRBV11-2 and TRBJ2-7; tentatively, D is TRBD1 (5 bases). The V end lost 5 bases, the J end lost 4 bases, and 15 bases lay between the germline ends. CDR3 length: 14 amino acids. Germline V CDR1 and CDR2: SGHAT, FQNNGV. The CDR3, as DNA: TGTGCCAGCAGCCCCGCTCTCCAGGGATACGAGCAGTACTTC. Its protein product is CASSPALQGYEQYF.

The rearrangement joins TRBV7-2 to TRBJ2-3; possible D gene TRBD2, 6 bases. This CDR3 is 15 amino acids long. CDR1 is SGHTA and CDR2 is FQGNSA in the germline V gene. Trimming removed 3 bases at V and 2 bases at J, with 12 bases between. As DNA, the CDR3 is TGTGCCAGCAGCTTGAGCGGGCCCAACACAGATACGCAGTATTTT. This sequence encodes CASSLSGPNTDTQYF.

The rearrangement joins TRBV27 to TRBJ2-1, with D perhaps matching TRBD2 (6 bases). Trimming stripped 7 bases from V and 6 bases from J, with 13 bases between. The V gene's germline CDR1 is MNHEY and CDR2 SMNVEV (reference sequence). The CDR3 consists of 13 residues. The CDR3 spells CASMVSGANEQFF. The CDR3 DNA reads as TGTGCCAGCATGGTGTCGGGAGCCAATGAGCAGTTCTTC.

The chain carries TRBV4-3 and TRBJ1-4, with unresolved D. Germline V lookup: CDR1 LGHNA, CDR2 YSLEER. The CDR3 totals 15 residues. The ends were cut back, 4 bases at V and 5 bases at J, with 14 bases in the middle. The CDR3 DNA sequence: TGCGCCAGCAGCCTAACCAAAGCTCGCAATGAAAAACTGTTTTTT. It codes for CASSLTKARNEKLFF.

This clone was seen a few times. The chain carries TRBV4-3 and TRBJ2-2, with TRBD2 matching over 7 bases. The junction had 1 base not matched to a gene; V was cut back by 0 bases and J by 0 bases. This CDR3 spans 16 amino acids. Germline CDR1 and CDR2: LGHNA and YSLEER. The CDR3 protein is CASSQDGGANTGELFF. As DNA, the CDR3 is TGCGCCAGCAGCCAAGATGGGGGGGCGAACACCGGGGAGCTGTTTTTT.